Sequencing of this T cell receptor beta chain was carried out in a study of identifying expanded T cells in peripheral blood. Study results and limitations: Clone count variance between roughly 2-week samples rose with total template count. Approximately 1.1 clones differed between technical replicates, versus approximately 17 and 20 over time.

Here immunoSEQ multiplex PCR was the method, and the copy in TCRdb shows in-frame clones only, minus some. The data hold some 70,000 clones, with 90% observed a single time. Germline V gene lookup returns CDR1 KGHSH and CDR2 LQKENI. Trimming at V came to 3 bases and at J to 1 base, leaving 7 bases not matched to a gene. The CDR3 covers 18 residues. Details on this clone: Its antigen remains unknown.

Healthy donors had no documented immune events, such as infections, while sampled. This chain joins TRBV18 and TRBJ2-7, with 15 bases that match TRBD2. The specimen sequenced was blood. This clonotype was obtained from a person aged 18-70 years in good health. The CDR3 sequence: CASSPGTSGRIASYEQYF. The DNA of the CDR3 is TGTGCCAGCTCACCCGGGACTAGCGGGAGGATTGCTTCCTACGAGCAGTACTTC.